The present entry profiles one TCR beta chain with its context. Its antigen is not yet known. There are no base qualities to consult, and no much larger clone falls within one base. TCRbeta CDR3 regions were amplified from genomic DNA by means of the immunoSEQ Assay, a bias-controlled multiplex PCR. As for the original processing: Nucleated cell counts per sample were estimated from amplification of reference gene primers within the assay. To quantify the absolute abundance of each unique TCRbeta CDR3 rearrangement, sequence reads were collapsed and filtered. For each sample, productive Simpson clonality was calculated by taking the square root of Simpson's diversity index across productive rearrangements. The table was pulled from immuneACCESS by TCRdb, which kept in-frame rearrangements only. Such tables lose some clones; where checked, under half of the loss comes from unresolved V genes, and the rest has no known cause. The DNA gave D and trimming, while V, J and clone size come from that table. The sample records around 250,000 clones, 65% to 85% of which are singletons. Around 6% of the sample lies in the top ten.

The sample comes from a study of blood T cell repertoires in COVID-19 (dated by TCRdb to about 2020). In the study overall: Collaborator samples came from the United States, Italy and Spain and covered acute and convalescent phases of COVID-19. The material from the prospective study consisted of cDNA or gDNA derived from T cells, B-cell-depleted T cells, or PBMCs. Deeply sampled blood TCRbeta repertoires from subjects exposed to, actively infected with, or recovered from COVID-19 were included in the dataset. The repertoires were released in a freely available public database intended as a resource for research on the immune response to SARS-CoV-2. Samples came from the ongoing ImmuneRACE study (first 160 participants) plus 1,254 subjects from 6 global collaborators. A de-identified subject ID, COVID-19 status, age in years and sex were almost always included in the sample metadata. HLA class I and class II types, where available, came from metadata supplied by the sample provider rather than from assay-based typing.

Taken from cysteine to phenylalanine, the CDR3 has 13 residues. Of the read, only the CDR3 DNA is kept; its 39 bases are in frame from base 1. Cut back by 2 bases and 4 bases, the V and J ends lie 6 bases apart. From the germline V gene, CDR1 is MNHNS and CDR2 is SASEGT. The collaborating institutions used their own protocols to collect whole blood in K2EDTA tubes. For TCRbeta analysis, collaborators shipped samples as frozen whole blood, isolated PBMCs, or DNA extracted from either of those sample types. The paper's findings and limits, for the study overall: The amount of clinical and demographic metadata varied by source and participant and was provided uncurated.

This receptor was taken from an elderly man with acute or convalescent COVID-19. The V and J genes are TRBV6-1 and TRBJ1-3, with the D gene call left open. Material for sequencing was peripheral blood. The CDR3 here reads CASSEITGNTIYF. The DNA sequence is given as TGTGCCAGCAGTGAAATAACAGGAAACACCATATATTTT.